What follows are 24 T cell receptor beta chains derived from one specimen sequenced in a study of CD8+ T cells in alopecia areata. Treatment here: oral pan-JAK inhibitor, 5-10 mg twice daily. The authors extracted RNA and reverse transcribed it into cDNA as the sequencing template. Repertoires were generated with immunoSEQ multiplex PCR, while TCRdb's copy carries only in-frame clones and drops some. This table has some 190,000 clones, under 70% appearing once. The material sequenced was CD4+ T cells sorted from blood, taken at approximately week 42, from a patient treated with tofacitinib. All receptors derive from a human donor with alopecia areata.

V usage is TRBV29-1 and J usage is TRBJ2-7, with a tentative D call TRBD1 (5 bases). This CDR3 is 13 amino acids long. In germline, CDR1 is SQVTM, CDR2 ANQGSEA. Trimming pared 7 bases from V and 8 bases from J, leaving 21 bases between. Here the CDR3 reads CSAATHQGVQQYF. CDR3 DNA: TGCAGCGCCGCTACCCACCAGGGTGTTCAGCAGTACTTC.

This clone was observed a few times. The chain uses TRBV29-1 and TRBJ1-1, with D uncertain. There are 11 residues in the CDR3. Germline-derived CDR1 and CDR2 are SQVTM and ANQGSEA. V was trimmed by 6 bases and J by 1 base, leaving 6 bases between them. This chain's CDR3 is CSVMENTEAFF. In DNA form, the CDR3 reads TGCAGCGTGATGGAGAACACTGAAGCTTTCTTT.

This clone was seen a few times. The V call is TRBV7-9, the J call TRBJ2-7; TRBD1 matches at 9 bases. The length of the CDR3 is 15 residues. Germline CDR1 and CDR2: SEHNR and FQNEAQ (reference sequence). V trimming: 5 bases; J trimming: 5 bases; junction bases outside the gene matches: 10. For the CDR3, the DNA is TGTGCCAGCAGCCCCGGGACAGGGATCGTTGACGAGCAGTACTTC. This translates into CASSPGTGIVDEQYF. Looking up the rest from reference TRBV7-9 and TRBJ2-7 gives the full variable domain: DTGVSQNPRHKITKRGQNVTFRCDPISEHNRLYWYRQTLGQGPEFLTYFQNEAQLEKSRLLSDRFSAERPKGSFSTLEIQRTEQGDSAMYLCASSPGTGIVDEQYFGPGTRLTVT.

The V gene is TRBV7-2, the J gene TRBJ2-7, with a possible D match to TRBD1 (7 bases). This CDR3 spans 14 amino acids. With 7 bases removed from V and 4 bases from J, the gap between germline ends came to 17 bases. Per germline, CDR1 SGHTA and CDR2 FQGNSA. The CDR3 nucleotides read TGTGCCAGCATGCGGACAGGAGGGGGATACGAGCAGTACTTC. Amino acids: CASMRTGGGYEQYF.

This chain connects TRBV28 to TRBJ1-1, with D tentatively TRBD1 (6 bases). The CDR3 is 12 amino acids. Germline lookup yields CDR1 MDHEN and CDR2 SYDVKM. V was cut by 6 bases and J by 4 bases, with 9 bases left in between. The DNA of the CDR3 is TGTGCCAGCAGAACAGGGATCACTGAAGCTTTCTTT. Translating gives CASRTGITEAFF.

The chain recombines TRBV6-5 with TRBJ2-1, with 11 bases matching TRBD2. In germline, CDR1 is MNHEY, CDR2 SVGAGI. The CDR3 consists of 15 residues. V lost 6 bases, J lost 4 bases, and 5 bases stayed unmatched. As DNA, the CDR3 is TGTGCCAGCAGAAAGACTAGCGGGATTTACAATGAGCAGTTCTTC. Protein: CASRKTSGIYNEQFF.

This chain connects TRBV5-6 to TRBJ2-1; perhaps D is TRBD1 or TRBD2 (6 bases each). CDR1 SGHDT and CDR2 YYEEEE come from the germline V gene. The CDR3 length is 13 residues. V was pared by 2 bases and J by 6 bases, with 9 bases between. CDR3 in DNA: TGTGCCAGCAGCTTTGGGGGGCCCAATGAGCAGTTCTTC. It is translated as CASSFGGPNEQFF.

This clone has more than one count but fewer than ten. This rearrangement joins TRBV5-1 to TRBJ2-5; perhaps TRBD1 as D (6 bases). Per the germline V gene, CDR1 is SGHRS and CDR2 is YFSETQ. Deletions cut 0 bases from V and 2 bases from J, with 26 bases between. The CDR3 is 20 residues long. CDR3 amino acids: CASSLALGRGGPTDQETQYF. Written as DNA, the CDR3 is TGCGCCAGCAGCTTGGCCTTAGGCAGGGGTGGACCTACCGATCAAGAGACCCAGTACTTC.

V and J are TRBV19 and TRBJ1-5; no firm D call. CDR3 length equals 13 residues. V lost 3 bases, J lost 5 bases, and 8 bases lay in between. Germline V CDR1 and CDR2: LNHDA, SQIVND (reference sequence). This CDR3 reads CASSIISDQPQHF. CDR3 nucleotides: TGTGCCAGTAGTATTATTAGTGATCAGCCCCAGCATTTT.

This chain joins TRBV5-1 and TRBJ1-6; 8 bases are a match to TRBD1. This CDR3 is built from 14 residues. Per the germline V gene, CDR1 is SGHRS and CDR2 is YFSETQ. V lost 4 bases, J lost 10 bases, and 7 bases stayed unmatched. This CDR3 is CASSEGTGGSPLHF. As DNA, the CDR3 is TGCGCCAGCAGCGAAGGGACAGGTGGATCACCCCTCCACTTT.

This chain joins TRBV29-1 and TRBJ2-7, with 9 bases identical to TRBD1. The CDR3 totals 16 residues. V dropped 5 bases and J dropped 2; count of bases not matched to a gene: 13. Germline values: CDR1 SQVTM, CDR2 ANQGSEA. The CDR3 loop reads CSVKWARDRDPYEQYF. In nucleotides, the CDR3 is TGCAGCGTTAAGTGGGCCCGGGACAGGGATCCCTACGAGCAGTACTTC.

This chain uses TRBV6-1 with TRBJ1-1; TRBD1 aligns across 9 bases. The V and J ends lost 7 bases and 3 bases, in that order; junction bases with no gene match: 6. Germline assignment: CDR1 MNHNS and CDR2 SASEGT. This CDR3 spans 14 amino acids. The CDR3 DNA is TGTGCCAGCACCCTGACAGGGGGGGACACTGAAGCTTTCTTT. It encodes CASTLTGGDTEAFF.

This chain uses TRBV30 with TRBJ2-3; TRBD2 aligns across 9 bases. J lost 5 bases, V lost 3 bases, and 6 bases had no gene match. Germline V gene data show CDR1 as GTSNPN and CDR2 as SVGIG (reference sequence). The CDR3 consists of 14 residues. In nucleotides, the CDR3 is TGTGCCTGGAGCGTTAGCGGGGGCCGAGATACGCAGTATTTT. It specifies CAWSVSGGRDTQYF.

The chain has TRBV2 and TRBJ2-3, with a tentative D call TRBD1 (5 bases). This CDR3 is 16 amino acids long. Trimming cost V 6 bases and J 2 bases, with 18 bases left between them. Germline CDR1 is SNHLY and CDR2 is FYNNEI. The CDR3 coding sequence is TGTGCCAGCAGCAGAGACAGAACAAGCTCCACAGATACGCAGTATTTT. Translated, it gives CASSRDRTSSTDTQYF.

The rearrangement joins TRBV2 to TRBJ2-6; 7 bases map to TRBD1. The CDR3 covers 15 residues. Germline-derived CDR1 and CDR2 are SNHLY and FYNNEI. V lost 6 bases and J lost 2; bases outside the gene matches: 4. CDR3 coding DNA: TGTGCCAGCAGCCCCGACAGGGCTGGGGCCAACGTCCTGACTTTC. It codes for CASSPDRAGANVLTF.

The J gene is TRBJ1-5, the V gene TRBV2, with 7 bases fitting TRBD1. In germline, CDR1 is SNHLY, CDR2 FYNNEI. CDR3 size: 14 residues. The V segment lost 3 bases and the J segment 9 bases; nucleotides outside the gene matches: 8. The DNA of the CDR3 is TGTGCCAGCAGTGACGGACAGCCAGGGGGGCCCCAGCATTTT. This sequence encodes CASSDGQPGGPQHF.

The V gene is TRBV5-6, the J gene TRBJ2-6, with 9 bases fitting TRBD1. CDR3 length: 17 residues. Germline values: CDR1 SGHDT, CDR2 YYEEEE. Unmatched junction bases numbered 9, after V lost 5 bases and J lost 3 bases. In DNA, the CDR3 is TGTGCCAGCAGTTCCGGGACAGGGAGAGTTGGGGCCAACGTCCTGACTTTC. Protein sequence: CASSSGTGRVGANVLTF.

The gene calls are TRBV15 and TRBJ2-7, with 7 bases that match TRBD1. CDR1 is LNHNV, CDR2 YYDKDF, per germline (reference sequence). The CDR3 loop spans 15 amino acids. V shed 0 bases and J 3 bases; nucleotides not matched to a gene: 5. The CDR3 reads CATSRDSGQIYEQYF. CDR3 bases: TGTGCCACCAGCAGAGATTCGGGACAGATCTACGAGCAGTACTTC.

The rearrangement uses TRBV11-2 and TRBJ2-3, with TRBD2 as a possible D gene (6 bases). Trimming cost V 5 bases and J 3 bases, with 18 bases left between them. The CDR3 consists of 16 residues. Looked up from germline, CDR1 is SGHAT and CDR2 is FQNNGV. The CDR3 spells CASSPRGKVGTDTQYF. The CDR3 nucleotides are TGTGCCAGCAGCCCCCGCGGGAAGGTTGGTACAGATACGCAGTATTTT.

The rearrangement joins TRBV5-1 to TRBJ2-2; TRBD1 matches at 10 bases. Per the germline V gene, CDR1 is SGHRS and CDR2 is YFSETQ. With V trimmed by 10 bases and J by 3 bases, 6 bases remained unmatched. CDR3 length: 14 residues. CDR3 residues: CADRQGADTGELFF. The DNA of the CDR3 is TGCGCCGACCGACAGGGGGCGGACACCGGGGAGCTGTTTTTT.

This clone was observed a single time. The CDR3 DNA reads as TGCAGCGTTGTGCTGTTCGTGAACACTGAAGCTTTCTTT. This translates into CSVVLFVNTEAFF. V and J are TRBV29-1 and TRBJ1-1; D not resolved. Deletions cut 4 bases from V and 0 bases from J, with 9 bases between. The CDR3 is 13 amino acids. Germline V lookup: CDR1 SQVTM, CDR2 ANQGSEA.

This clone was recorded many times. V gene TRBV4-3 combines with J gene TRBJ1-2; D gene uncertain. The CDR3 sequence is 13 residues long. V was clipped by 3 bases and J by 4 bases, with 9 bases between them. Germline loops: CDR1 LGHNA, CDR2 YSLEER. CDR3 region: CASSQSGLYGYTF. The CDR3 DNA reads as TGCGCCAGCAGCCAGTCCGGACTCTATGGCTACACCTTC.

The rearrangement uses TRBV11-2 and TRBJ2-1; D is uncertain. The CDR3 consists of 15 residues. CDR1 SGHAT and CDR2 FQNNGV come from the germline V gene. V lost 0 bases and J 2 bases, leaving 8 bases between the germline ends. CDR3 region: CASSLELGTYNEQFF. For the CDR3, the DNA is TGTGCCAGCAGCTTAGAGCTGGGGACCTACAATGAGCAGTTCTTC.

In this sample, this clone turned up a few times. CDR3 region: CAWSVLVAEQFF. CDR3 DNA sequence: TGTGCCTGGAGTGTATTGGTAGCTGAGCAGTTCTTC. The chain links TRBV30 to TRBJ2-1; unclear D gene. The CDR3 totals 12 residues. Germline V gene sequence: CDR1 GTSNPN, CDR2 SVGIG (reference sequence). Deletions cut 0 bases from V and 9 bases from J, with 9 bases between.